These 2 T cell receptor beta chains were sequenced from one sample in a study of shared T cell receptors in the human thymus. The repertoire was sequenced with immunoSEQ multiplex PCR; TCRdb's copy has only in-frame clones and lacks some. The top ten clones hold approximately 0.02% of a sample with about 380,000 clones, around 95% of them seen once. The sample consisted of thymocytes. The receptors were gathered from a human donor.

V is TRBV4-1 and J is TRBJ2-1, with 12 bases fitting TRBD2. The CDR3 extends over 17 amino acids. V lost 1 base to trimming and J lost 5 bases; unmatched junction nucleotides: 6. Germline CDR1 is MGHRA and CDR2 is YSYEKL. The CDR3, as DNA: TGCGCCAGCAGCCAAGCGACTAGCGGGAGCAGGGACAATGAGCAGTTCTTC. This sequence encodes CASSQATSGSRDNEQFF.

This clone has a single count. The chain is built from TRBV4-3 and TRBJ2-7, with 9 bases aligning to TRBD2. This CDR3 region has 15 residues. Germline V CDR1 and CDR2: LGHNA, YSLEER. The V segment lost 0 bases and the J segment 3 bases; nucleotides outside the gene matches: 3. As DNA, the CDR3 is TGCGCCAGCAGCCAAGAAGCGGGAGGCGTCTACGAGCAGTACTTC. Protein: CASSQEAGGVYEQYF.